This TCR beta chain originates from a study of CD8 T cells in Susac syndrome. Study conclusions and caveats: As the study acknowledged, the number of individuals in its TCR sequencing and HLA analysis was relatively small.

Comment on this clonotype: Its target is unknown.

Trimming cost V 5 bases and J 1 base; bases outside gene matches: 12. The germline V gene has CDR1 PRHDT and CDR2 FYEKMQ (reference sequence). This CDR3 comprises 18 residues. Sequencing of TCR beta was carried out in blood CD8+ and CD4+ T cells. TEMRA cells were FACS-enriched, while CD8+ and CD4+ T cells were negatively isolated. A quantity of about 0.45 to 1 ug RNA underwent reverse transcription using random hexamers. Amplification of TCR beta CDR3 used immunoSEQ multiplex PCR across 54 Vbeta and 13 Jbeta. TCRdb reprocessed the immunoSEQ multiplex PCR reads via MiXCR and lists one record per CDR3 protein. Of 350,000 to 550,000 distinct CDR3 sequences in the sample, approximately 85% were seen once.

The source material was CD8+ T cells from PBMCs. The TCR sequence derives from a human donor with multiple sclerosis. J is TRBJ1-3 and V is TRBV13; 9 nucleotides line up with TRBD1. CDR3 nucleotide sequence: TGTGCCAGCAGCCCCCTGGGCGACAGGGGGTTATCTGGAAACACCATATATTTT. This encodes CASSPLGDRGLSGNTIYF.